This T cell receptor (beta chain) was retrieved from a study of blood T cell repertoires in COVID-19. Study summary: Material from acute and convalescent COVID-19 was sourced from the United States, Italy and Spain. PBMCs, B-cell-depleted T cells, or T cells were the source of the cDNA or gDNA that made up the material.

Trimming removed 8 bases at V and 6 bases at J, with 9 bases between. The CDR3 loop spans 11 amino acids. Germline-derived CDR1 and CDR2 are SGHVS and FNYEAQ. Here immunoSEQ multiplex PCR was the method, and the copy in TCRdb shows in-frame clones only, minus some. In the table there are 140,000 or so clones, 85% of which are singletons. This sequence joins TRBV7-6 and TRBJ2-3, with a tentative D call TRBD1 (6 bases). Sequencing was carried out using peripheral blood. This TCR derives from a man aged 50-60 years with acute or convalescent COVID-19. CDR3 in amino acids: CASGTLDTQYF. The CDR3 DNA sequence: TGTGCCAGCGGGACACTCGATACGCAGTATTTT.